The 23 T cell receptor beta chains reported below all come from one sample, sequenced in a study of beta chain features in type 1 diabetes. Broader study findings: In all four CD4+ subsets, TCRB CDR3 length was significantly, moderately reduced in type 1 diabetes.

The antigens of these receptors remain unknown. As every portion of the isolated RNA was reverse transcribed, the sequencing read expressed TCRB transcripts. The method was immunoSEQ multiplex PCR; TCRdb's version includes in-frame clones alone and lacks a portion of them. The data contain 300,000 or so clones, around 8.5% of them singletons. Sequencing was performed on central memory CD4+ T cells from blood. Source of these receptors: a man aged 30 to 39 with type 1 diabetes.

This sequence joins TRBV9 and TRBJ1-6; D unclear. Trimming stripped 0 bases from V and 10 bases from J, with 14 bases between. This CDR3 contains 15 residues. In germline, CDR1 is SGDLS, CDR2 YYNGEE. In DNA, the CDR3 is TGTGCCAGCAGCGTAGATGGCAGTTTAGCCTCACCCCTCCACTTT. Its protein product is CASSVDGSLASPLHF.

This clone appeared many times. The gene calls are TRBV18 and TRBJ1-2; TRBD1 matches 7 bases. This CDR3 contains 13 residues. The germline V gene has CDR1 KGHSH and CDR2 LQKENI. Losses at the gene ends were 3 bases for V and 5 bases for J; bases not matched to a gene: 3. The chain's CDR3 is CASSPDRKYGYTF. CDR3 DNA: TGTGCCAGCTCACCGGACAGGAAATATGGCTACACCTTC.

This clone was seen a few times. J is TRBJ2-7 and V is TRBV29-1, with D uncertain. The CDR3 sequence is 12 residues long. With 5 bases removed from V and 2 bases from J, the gap between germline ends came to 10 bases. Germline V CDR1 and CDR2: SQVTM, ANQGSEA. The DNA of the CDR3 is TGCAGCGTTAAGCTACAGACCTACGAGCAGTACTTC. Translating it yields CSVKLQTYEQYF.

This clone was observed a handful of times. This chain links TRBV4-3 with TRBJ2-5, with D possibly TRBD1 on 6 matching bases. V was trimmed by 1 base and J by 2 bases, leaving 8 bases between them. The CDR3 spans 14 residues. In germline, CDR1 is LGHNA, CDR2 YSLEER. The CDR3 nucleotides read TGCGCCAGCAGCCAAGGACAGGCTCAAGAGACCCAGTACTTC. Its protein is CASSQGQAQETQYF.

The rearrangement uses TRBV9 and TRBJ2-5; TRBD2 matches 11 bases. Trimming removed 3 bases from V and 0 bases from J; junction bases left unmatched: 7. CDR1 is SGDLS and CDR2 is YYNGEE in the germline V gene. This CDR3 region has 17 residues. CDR3 residues: CASSAGGLAGYQETQYF. CDR3 coding DNA: TGTGCCAGCAGCGCGGGAGGACTAGCGGGCTACCAAGAGACCCAGTACTTC. Filled out from reference TRBV9 and TRBJ2-5, the complete variable domain reads DSGVTQTPKHLITATGQRVTLRCSPRSGDLSVYWYQQSLDQGLQFLIQYYNGEERAKGNILERFSAQQFPDLHSELNLSSLELGDSALYFCASSAGGLAGYQETQYFGPGTRLLVL.

This clone showed up just a few times. The chain couples TRBV18 to TRBJ1-2; no firm D call. CDR1 KGHSH and CDR2 LQKENI come from the germline V gene. The CDR3 is 14 amino acids. Trimming removed 0 bases from V and 4 bases from J, with 9 bases in between. CDR3 in amino acids: CASSPPSTVYGYTF. In nucleotides, the CDR3 is TGTGCCAGCTCACCACCGAGTACAGTCTATGGCTACACCTTC.

The table lists this clone with a few counts. The chain joins TRBV29-1 to TRBJ1-1, with 9 bases identical to TRBD1. V lost 5 bases, J lost 6 bases, and 7 bases stayed unmatched. Germline loops: CDR1 SQVTM, CDR2 ANQGSEA. This CDR3 has 13 residues. The CDR3 loop is CSVPGQGIAEAFF. DNA for the CDR3: TGCAGCGTTCCGGGACAGGGAATCGCTGAAGCTTTCTTT.

The rearrangement uses TRBV7-9 and TRBJ2-3; D is possibly TRBD1 (5 bases). V gave up 3 bases and J gave up 5 bases, with 9 bases separating them. Germline values: CDR1 SEHNR, CDR2 FQNEAQ (reference sequence). CDR3 length: 13 residues. The CDR3 is CASSFERGDTQYF. The CDR3 nucleotides are TGTGCCAGCAGCTTCGAAAGGGGAGATACGCAGTATTTT.

Only a few counts were recorded for this clone. V and J are TRBV29-1 and TRBJ2-5; a possible D gene is TRBD1 (6 bases). The CDR3 totals 12 residues. V lost 7 bases, J lost 5 bases, and 14 bases lay in between. In germline, CDR1 is SQVTM, CDR2 ANQGSEA. CDR3 DNA: TGCAGCGCCTACAGGGTTAGGGAGACCCAGTACTTC. Amino acid sequence: CSAYRVRETQYF.

This chain joins TRBV9 and TRBJ1-4, with 7 bases matching TRBD1. CDR3 length: 16 amino acids. CDR1 SGDLS and CDR2 YYNGEE come from the germline V gene. V shed 3 bases and J 5 bases; nucleotides not matched to a gene: 10. The CDR3 loop reads CASSDPPGQKNEKLFF. The CDR3, as DNA: TGTGCCAGCAGCGACCCCCCGGGACAGAAGAATGAAAAACTGTTTTTT.

The V call is TRBV6-5, the J call TRBJ2-5, with 15 bases lining up with TRBD2. This CDR3 region has 16 residues. The V gene's germline CDR1 is MNHEY and CDR2 SVGAGI. V lost 3 bases, J lost 6 bases, and 5 bases stayed unmatched. CDR3 residues: CASSYAGLAGGKTQYF. Written as DNA, the CDR3 is TGTGCCAGCAGTTATGCGGGACTAGCGGGGGGAAAGACCCAGTACTTC.

The chain joins TRBV28 to TRBJ2-1; no reliable D call. Trimming removed 3 bases at V and 2 bases at J, with 11 bases between. Germline V lookup: CDR1 MDHEN, CDR2 SYDVKM. The CDR3 loop spans 15 amino acids. CDR3 region: CASSFGLGTYNEQFF. As DNA, the CDR3 is TGTGCCAGCAGTTTCGGGCTGGGTACCTACAATGAGCAGTTCTTC.

The rearrangement joins TRBV15 to TRBJ2-3; D possibly uses TRBD1 or TRBD2 (6 bases each). Germline CDR1 reads LNHNV; CDR2 reads YYDKDF (reference sequence). The CDR3 spans 15 residues. The V gene lost 5 bases and the J gene lost 0 bases, with 12 bases spanning the gap. DNA of the CDR3: TGTGCCACCAGCGCGGGGCAGGGGAGCACAGATACGCAGTATTTT. Translation gives CATSAGQGSTDTQYF.

V and J are TRBV6-5 and TRBJ2-7; 11 nucleotides agree with TRBD1. The CDR3 has 15 residues. Germline CDR1 MNHEY, CDR2 SVGAGI. J lost 5 bases, V lost 6 bases, and 9 bases had no gene match. The CDR3 DNA reads as TGTGCCAGCAGATCAGGACAGGGGGCGATGAACGAGCAGTACTTC. Protein product: CASRSGQGAMNEQYF.

V usage is TRBV28 and J usage is TRBJ1-2; D is undetermined. The CDR3 runs 12 residues. V was cut by 6 bases and J by 5 bases, with 10 bases left in between. Germline V lookup: CDR1 MDHEN, CDR2 SYDVKM. The DNA for the CDR3 is TGTGCCAGCAGATCGGACCTTTATGGCTACACCTTC. It translates to CASRSDLYGYTF.

The gene calls are TRBV6-5 and TRBJ1-6; D uncertain. Germline V lookup: CDR1 MNHEY, CDR2 SVGAGI. The V gene lost 2 bases and the J gene lost 10 bases, with 18 bases spanning the gap. This CDR3 region has 16 residues. For the CDR3, the DNA is TGTGCCAGCAGTTACGCGGAGGTGGGTTATGGATCACCCCTCCACTTT. It encodes CASSYAEVGYGSPLHF.

This clone was observed many times. The chain recombines TRBV23-1 with TRBJ1-1; TRBD1 matches 7 bases. TRBV23-1 is an ORF; its function is uncertain. The CDR3 has 11 amino acids. V was clipped by 3 bases and J by 12 bases; unmatched bases: 4. The CDR3 region is CASSQAGGTFF. Here the CDR3 DNA reads TGCGCCAGCAGTCAGGCAGGGGGAACTTTCTTT.

A word on this clone: The sample holds other DNA sequences that translate to the same CDR3. This chain uses TRBV4-3 with TRBJ2-5; 7 bases line up with TRBD1. V lost 3 bases, J lost 5 bases, and 6 bases stayed unmatched. Germline V gene lookup returns CDR1 LGHNA and CDR2 YSLEER. The CDR3 has 14 residues. The CDR3 spells CASSQAGGQETQYF. Written as DNA, the CDR3 is TGCGCCAGCAGCCAGGCAGGGGGACAGGAGACCCAGTACTTC.

This clone was seen many times. This rearrangement joins TRBV6-6 to TRBJ2-1; 12 nucleotides line up with TRBD2. V shed 4 bases and J 7 bases; nucleotides not matched to a gene: 8. This CDR3 contains 16 residues. The germline gives CDR1 MNHNY, CDR2 SVGAGI (reference sequence). In DNA form, the CDR3 reads TGTGCCAGCAGTTTCCCACTAGCGGGGGGTGATAATGAGCAGTTCTTC. It is translated as CASSFPLAGGDNEQFF.

The V and J genes are TRBV9 and TRBJ1-1; possible D gene TRBD1, 6 bases. CDR3 length: 14 amino acids. Trimming cost V 2 bases and J 0 bases, with 8 bases left between them. Per the germline V gene, CDR1 is SGDLS and CDR2 is YYNGEE. The CDR3 sequence is CASSVDSMNTEAFF. The CDR3 DNA is TGTGCCAGCAGCGTGGACAGCATGAACACTGAAGCTTTCTTT.

This clone has a handful of counts. The chain has TRBV10-3 and TRBJ2-7, with 7 bases lining up with TRBD1. Germline V CDR1 and CDR2: ENHRY, SYGVKD. This CDR3 has 16 amino acids. J was trimmed by 2 bases and V by 2 bases; bases with no gene match: 9. CDR3 in amino acids: CAISEGLQGKPYEQYF. CDR3 in DNA: TGTGCCATCAGTGAGGGGTTACAGGGGAAACCCTACGAGCAGTACTTC.

The V and J genes are TRBV6-5 and TRBJ1-2; 7 nucleotides align to TRBD1. The CDR3 is 14 amino acids. Germline lookup yields CDR1 MNHEY and CDR2 SVGAGI. V gave up 6 bases and J gave up 7 bases; unmatched junction bases: 11. CDR3 in amino acids: CASSLSRGKSGYTF. The CDR3 DNA is TGTGCCAGCAGCCTTAGCAGGGGGAAGAGTGGCTACACCTTC.

This clone was counted only a few times. V usage is TRBV5-1 and J usage is TRBJ2-1; 9 bases are a match to TRBD2. The germline gives CDR1 SGHRS, CDR2 YFSETQ. The V gene end was trimmed by 2 bases and the J gene end by 4 bases; junction bases not matched to a gene: 7. CDR3 length: 16 residues. The CDR3 sequence is CASSLLAGLSYNEQFF. For the CDR3, the DNA is TGCGCCAGCAGCTTACTAGCGGGTCTCTCGTACAATGAGCAGTTCTTC.